This T cell receptor beta chain was sequenced in a study of cytomegalovirus exposure and HLA in healthy donors. About the study: The 666 first-cohort repertoires shared a platform with the 120 or so validation repertoires, as reported in a later analysis.

It was the approximately 130-subject validation cohort, separate from the approximately 620-subject first cohort, to which the donors belonged. Clones were sequenced by immunoSEQ multiplex PCR, and TCRdb holds only the in-frame ones, with some missing. The table has 100,000 to 150,000 clones, roughly 89% seen once; the top ten hold 2% to 2.5%. Findings and limits, study-wide: Under in vitro conditions, a few CMV-associated chains were confirmed as specific for CMV antigens. TCR sequences were mostly rare, though some public TCRs occurred in many donors.

As for this clone: What it binds is unknown.

The clonotype was recovered from a woman under 30 in good health and CMV-seronegative. The sample was PBMCs.

The CDR3 nucleotides are TGCGCCAGCAGCCTCGAGGGGGCATCCGATACGCAGTATTTT. This encodes CASSLEGASDTQYF. The chain has TRBV4-1 and TRBJ2-3; 7 bases agree with TRBD1. The germline CDR1 and CDR2 sequences are MGHRA and YSYEKL. Trimming took 4 bases from V and 6 from J; bases not matched to a gene: 7. The CDR3 totals 14 residues.